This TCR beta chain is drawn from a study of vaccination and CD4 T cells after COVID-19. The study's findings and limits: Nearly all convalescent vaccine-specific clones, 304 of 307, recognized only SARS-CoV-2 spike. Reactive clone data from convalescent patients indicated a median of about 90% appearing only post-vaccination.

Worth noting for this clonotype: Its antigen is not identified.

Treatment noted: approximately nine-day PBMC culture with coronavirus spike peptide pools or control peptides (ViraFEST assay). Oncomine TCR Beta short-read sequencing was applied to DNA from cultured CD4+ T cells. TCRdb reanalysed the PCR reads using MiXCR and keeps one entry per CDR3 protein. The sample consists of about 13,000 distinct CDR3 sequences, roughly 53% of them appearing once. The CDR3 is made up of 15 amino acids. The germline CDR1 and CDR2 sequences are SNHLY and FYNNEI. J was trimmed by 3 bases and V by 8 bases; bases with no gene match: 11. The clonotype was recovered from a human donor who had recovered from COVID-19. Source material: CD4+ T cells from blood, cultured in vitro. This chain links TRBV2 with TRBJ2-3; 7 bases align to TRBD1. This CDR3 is CASLLEGAGTDTQYF. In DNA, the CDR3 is TGTGCCAGCCTACTAGAGGGGGCTGGGACAGATACGCAGTATTTT.